This passage covers 4 T cell receptor beta chains from one sample sequenced in a study of CD8+CD57+ T cells in acquired aplastic anemia (dated by TCRdb to the late 2010s). Flow cytometry had shown CD8+CD57+ cell expansion in the patients selected for sequencing. Sequencing instrument: Illumina HiSeq 2000. Profiling of TCR beta VDJ combinations and CDR3 sequences used genomic DNA as the template. TCRdb itself trimmed the public reads at Q25 with fastp, ran MiXCR and retained productive beta chains. Every distinct CDR3 protein forms one entry, paired with its most common genes and DNA. The table for this sample lists about half a million distinct CDR3 sequences; about a third of them were counted only once. The ten largest clones add up to under 0.95% of the sample. Sequencing was carried out using sorted CD4+, CD8+, or CD8+CD57+ T cells (not recorded which) from PBMCs. The receptors originated from a human donor with aplastic anemia.

This clonotype was recorded once. Since a much larger clone is just one base distant, this may be a read error. V is TRBV9 and J is TRBJ1-5; D unresolved. Germline CDR1 SGDLS, CDR2 YYNGEE. CDR3 length equals 13 residues. CDR3 loop: CASSAQSNQPQRF. The CDR3 region has the DNA TGTGCCAGCAGCGCACAGAGCAATCAGCCCCAGCGTTTT.

Ten or more counts support this clonotype. V gene TRBV7-9 combines with J gene TRBJ1-1, with D perhaps matching TRBD1 (5 bases). The CDR3 covers 14 residues. Germline loops: CDR1 SEHNR, CDR2 FQNEAQ (reference sequence). V gave up 1 base and J gave up 1 base, with 7 bases separating them. CDR3 sequence reads: CASSLGQPNTEAFF. Here the CDR3 DNA reads TGTGCCAGCAGCTTAGGACAGCCGAACACTGAAGCTTTCTTT.

The V and J genes are TRBV10-3 and TRBJ1-1, with D unresolved. With 10 bases removed from V and 2 bases from J, the gap between germline ends came to 14 bases. The CDR3 contains 13 residues. The germline V gene has CDR1 ENHRY and CDR2 SYGVKD. CDR3 residues: CASRLRPNTEAFF. The CDR3 DNA follows: TGTGCCAGCAGGTTACGGCCTAACACTGAAGCTTTCTTT.

This clonotype was seen ten or more times. V and J are TRBV19 and TRBJ1-5; tentative D call: TRBD1 (6 bases). The germline CDR1 and CDR2 sequences are LNHDA and SQIVND (reference sequence). The CDR3 runs 17 residues. V was trimmed by 5 bases and J by 3 bases, leaving 20 bases between them. The CDR3 sequence: CASSRIQGGGVNQPQHF. CDR3 DNA: TGTGCCAGTAGTCGAATACAGGGTGGTGGTGTCAATCAGCCCCAGCATTTT. Using reference TRBV19 and TRBJ1-5 for the parts outside the CDR3, the full variable domain is DGGITQSPKYLFRKEGQNVTLSCEQNLNHDAMYWYRQDPGQGLRLIYYSQIVNDFQKGDIAEGYSVSREKKESFPLTVTSAQKNPTAFYLCASSRIQGGGVNQPQHFGDGTRLSIL.